A single sample is the source of the 25 T cell receptor beta chains below, sequenced in a study of cytomegalovirus exposure and HLA in healthy donors. Both 60 Vbeta primers and 13 Jbeta primers went into the PCR. Here immunoSEQ multiplex PCR was the method, and the copy in TCRdb shows in-frame clones only, minus some. The sample shows 200,000 to 250,000 clones, about 85% of them seen only once. Sequencing used PBMCs. These receptors came from a girl aged 2 to 9 in good health and CMV-seronegative.

The chain uses TRBV30 and TRBJ1-2; 7 bases map to TRBD1. Looked up from germline, CDR1 is GTSNPN and CDR2 is SVGIG (reference sequence). CDR3 length: 14 amino acids. With 3 bases clipped from V and 5 bases from J, the junction kept 9 bases outside the gene matches. The CDR3: CAWSAGTERYGYTF. CDR3 coding DNA: TGTGCCTGGAGCGCGGGGACAGAGCGATATGGCTACACCTTC.

The rearrangement links TRBV6-5 to TRBJ2-2, with D possibly being TRBD1 (6 bases). Looked up from germline, CDR1 is MNHEY and CDR2 is SVGAGI. CDR3 size: 15 residues. V lost 6 bases, J lost 4 bases, and 15 bases lay in between. CDR3 loop: CASSAQGGGTGELFF. CDR3 DNA sequence: TGTGCCAGCAGCGCACAGGGTGGGGGCACCGGGGAGCTGTTTTTT.

The chain is built from TRBV20-1 and TRBJ2-1; D uncertain. Germline lookup yields CDR1 DFQATT and CDR2 SNEGSKA (reference sequence). The CDR3 consists of 11 residues. V lost 4 bases, J lost 6 bases, and 7 bases lay in between. The chain's CDR3 is CSATSLNEQFF. CDR3 nucleotide sequence: TGCAGTGCTACCTCCCTCAATGAGCAGTTCTTC.

The chain links TRBV19 to TRBJ2-2; tentative D call: TRBD2 (6 bases). The CDR3 spans 19 residues. Between the trimmed V and J ends, which lost 1 base and 0 bases, there was a span of 18 bases. Germline V gene sequence: CDR1 LNHDA, CDR2 SQIVND (reference sequence). CDR3 residues: CASSIVGIGGVSNTGELFF. Here the CDR3 DNA reads TGTGCCAGTAGTATAGTTGGGATAGGCGGGGTATCGAACACCGGGGAGCTGTTTTTT.

This clone is a singleton in its sample. The rearrangement joins TRBV11-2 to TRBJ2-7; no firm D call. The V gene lost 4 bases and the J gene lost 4 bases, with 17 bases spanning the gap. The germline CDR1 and CDR2 sequences are SGHAT and FQNNGV. CDR3 length equals 15 residues. CDR3 region: CASSYQNQFWYEQYF. The CDR3 DNA is TGTGCCAGCAGCTATCAGAACCAGTTTTGGTACGAGCAGTACTTC.

The V gene is TRBV4-1, the J gene TRBJ1-3; D is perhaps TRBD1 (5 bases). V was shortened by 0 bases and J by 2 bases, with 14 bases between the two germline ends. This CDR3 is 17 amino acids long. CDR1 MGHRA and CDR2 YSYEKL come from the germline V gene. CDR3 amino acids: CASSQDARSGPGNTIYF. CDR3 nucleotide sequence: TGCGCCAGCAGCCAAGATGCCCGTTCAGGGCCTGGAAACACCATATATTTT.

J is TRBJ2-7 and V is TRBV9, with 10 nucleotides matching TRBD2. Germline V gene data show CDR1 as SGDLS and CDR2 as YYNGEE. The CDR3 spans 16 residues. V shed 2 bases and J 3 bases; nucleotides not matched to a gene: 8. The CDR3 DNA sequence: TGTGCCAGCAGCGTGGCCGGGACTAGCGCCCTCTACGAGCAGTACTTC. Its protein product is CASSVAGTSALYEQYF.

The chain joins TRBV2 to TRBJ2-7; 9 nucleotides agree with TRBD2. The CDR3 has 17 residues. In germline, CDR1 is SNHLY, CDR2 FYNNEI. V dropped 4 bases and J dropped 2; count of bases not matched to a gene: 12. The CDR3 nucleotides are TGTGCCAGCAGTGGACCCCTACTTAGCGGGAGCCCCTACGAGCAGTACTTC. Amino acids: CASSGPLLSGSPYEQYF.

With regard to this clone: Other nucleotide sequences in the sample specify the same CDR3. The chain employs TRBV30 and TRBJ2-1; tentative D call: TRBD2 (6 bases). The CDR3 extends over 13 amino acids. Between the trimmed V and J ends, which lost 2 bases and 4 bases, there was a span of 9 bases. Germline V gene lookup returns CDR1 GTSNPN and CDR2 SVGIG (reference sequence). CDR3 in DNA: TGTGCCTGGAGTACAAGCGGGTACAATGAGCAGTTCTTC. Encoded protein: CAWSTSGYNEQFF.

This chain links TRBV6-5 with TRBJ2-1, with D perhaps TRBD1 (5 bases). Germline CDR1 is MNHEY and CDR2 is SVGAGI. The V end lost 2 bases, the J end lost 7 bases, and 18 bases lay between the germline ends. The CDR3 is 16 amino acids. The CDR3 sequence: CASSYQDRALLNEQFF. The DNA for the CDR3 is TGTGCCAGCAGTTACCAAGACAGAGCCCTTCTTAATGAGCAGTTCTTC.

The genes are TRBV7-2 and TRBJ1-2, with D perhaps TRBD1 (6 bases). Germline V gene lookup returns CDR1 SGHTA and CDR2 FQGNSA. The ends were cut back, 5 bases at V and 8 bases at J, with 12 bases in the middle. The CDR3 covers 12 residues. CDR3 region: CASSKQGRGYTF. The CDR3, as DNA: TGTGCCAGCAGCAAACAGGGTCGGGGCTACACCTTC.

The J gene is TRBJ1-1, the V gene TRBV19; D is unclear. The CDR3 extends over 13 amino acids. Germline values: CDR1 LNHDA, CDR2 SQIVND (reference sequence). The V gene lost 9 bases and the J gene lost 3 bases, with 14 bases spanning the gap. The CDR3, as DNA: TGTGCCAGCCAACTTTATAGAGACACTGAAGCTTTCTTT. It encodes CASQLYRDTEAFF.

The chain is built from TRBV18 and TRBJ1-5; D perhaps matches TRBD1 (5 bases). Trimming shortened V by 3 bases and J by 2 bases, and 8 bases separated the two germline ends. Germline assignment: CDR1 KGHSH and CDR2 LQKENI. This CDR3 has 14 residues. In DNA form, the CDR3 reads TGTGCCAGCTCACCGGGCAGGGGCAATCAGCCCCAGCATTTT. This gives the protein CASSPGRGNQPQHF.

This clone was recorded once. The gene calls are TRBV4-2 and TRBJ1-1, with 8 bases aligning to TRBD1. The CDR3 length is 23 residues. The J segment lost 1 base and the V segment lost 4 bases, leaving 29 bases of the junction unmatched. Germline-derived CDR1 and CDR2 are LGHNA and YNFKEQ. As DNA, the CDR3 is TGTGCCAGCAGCCTCGGAGGGACAGGAAAGATATCGGGTGTAGTAGGTAGGAACACTGAAGCTTTCTTT. Its translation is CASSLGGTGKISGVVGRNTEAFF.

The chain carries TRBV7-9 and TRBJ1-2, with 9 bases fitting TRBD1. V trimming: 5 bases; J trimming: 10 bases; junction bases outside the gene matches: 11. Germline-derived CDR1 and CDR2 are SEHNR and FQNEAQ (reference sequence). The CDR3 contains 14 residues. Here the CDR3 reads CASSIGLTGGDYTF. In nucleotides, the CDR3 is TGTGCCAGCAGCATAGGGCTGACAGGGGGAGACTACACCTTC. Variable domain in full (rest from reference TRBV7-9 and TRBJ1-2): DTGVSQNPRHKITKRGQNVTFRCDPISEHNRLYWYRQTLGQGPEFLTYFQNEAQLEKSRLLSDRFSAERPKGSFSTLEIQRTEQGDSAMYLCASSIGLTGGDYTFGSGTRLTVV.

This chain uses TRBV7-3 with TRBJ2-3, with 9 bases matching TRBD2. Germline CDR1 reads SGHTA; CDR2 reads FQGTGA. CDR3 length: 15 amino acids. V lost 5 bases and J lost 4; bases outside the gene matches: 7. For the CDR3, the DNA is TGTGCCAGCAGCACCGGGACTAGCCTAGCAGATACGCAGTATTTT. Its protein product is CASSTGTSLADTQYF.

The chain links TRBV6-6 to TRBJ2-7; D is undetermined. Germline V gene sequence: CDR1 MNHNY, CDR2 SVGAGI (reference sequence). V dropped 2 bases and J dropped 4 bases, with 15 bases sitting between them. This CDR3 contains 15 residues. The CDR3 DNA follows: TGTGCCAGCAGTTACGACTCCCTCCGTGTTTACGAGCAGTACTTC. It codes for CASSYDSLRVYEQYF.

The V gene is TRBV19, the J gene TRBJ2-7; 7 positions agree with TRBD2. V lost 1 base, J lost 2 bases, and 2 bases stayed unmatched. The CDR3 spans 14 residues. CDR1 and CDR2 from the germline V gene are LNHDA and SQIVND (reference sequence). CDR3 protein: CASSIVRGAYEQYF. As DNA, the CDR3 is TGTGCCAGTAGTATAGTACGGGGGGCCTACGAGCAGTACTTC.

CDR3 coding DNA: TGCGCCAGCAGCCGTGGACAGGGGCCCTACAATGAGCAGTTCTTC. Encoded protein: CASSRGQGPYNEQFF. The rearrangement links TRBV5-1 to TRBJ2-1, with 9 positions matching TRBD1. The CDR3 has 15 amino acids. The germline gives CDR1 SGHRS, CDR2 YFSETQ. With 4 bases clipped from V and 2 bases from J, the junction kept 4 bases outside the gene matches.

This chain links TRBV27 with TRBJ2-7; 10 bases match TRBD2. This CDR3 has 17 residues. Germline V lookup: CDR1 MNHEY, CDR2 SMNVEV (reference sequence). Trimming at V came to 7 bases and at J to 7 bases, leaving 19 bases not matched to a gene. CDR3: CASTLFSSGSPGGEQYF. In DNA, the CDR3 is TGTGCCAGCACCCTTTTTTCTAGCGGGAGCCCCGGGGGGGAGCAGTACTTC.

There are a few counts of this clone. This chain joins TRBV12-5 and TRBJ1-5; D might be TRBD1 (6 bases). Germline V gives CDR1 LGHNT, CDR2 FRNRAP. The ends were cut back, 5 bases at V and 3 bases at J, with 20 bases in the middle. The CDR3 spans 17 residues. The CDR3 loop reads CASGPERGGRTNQPQHF. The CDR3 DNA reads TGTGCTAGTGGTCCAGAAAGGGGGGGTAGAACCAATCAGCCCCAGCATTTT.

The chain is built from TRBV12-5 and TRBJ2-6, with D possibly being TRBD2 (6 bases). The CDR3 is 20 residues long. The V gene lost 4 bases and the J gene lost 6 bases, with 28 bases spanning the gap. Germline V gene sequence: CDR1 LGHNT, CDR2 FRNRAP. CDR3 protein: CASGSGHPLSKGGEANVLTF. CDR3 DNA: TGTGCTAGTGGTTCCGGACACCCCCTATCAAAGGGAGGTGAGGCCAACGTCCTGACTTTC.

The J gene is TRBJ1-6, the V gene TRBV5-1; tentative D call: TRBD1 (6 bases). The CDR3 consists of 15 residues. Trimming cost V 1 base and J 8 bases, with 13 bases left between them. Germline loops: CDR1 SGHRS, CDR2 YFSETQ. CDR3 in DNA: TGCGCCAGCAGCTTGAGAGTAGGGGGGGATTCACCCCTCCACTTT. Encoded protein: CASSLRVGGDSPLHF. Together with reference TRBV5-1 and TRBJ1-6, the CDR3 gives the full variable domain: KAGVTQTPRYLIKTRGQQVTLSCSPISGHRSVSWYQQTPGQGLQFLFEYFSETQRNKGNFPGRFSGRQFSNSRSEMNVSTLELGDSALYLCASSLRVGGDSPLHFGNGTRLTVT.

This chain joins TRBV18 and TRBJ1-3; possible D gene TRBD1, 6 bases. CDR1 is KGHSH and CDR2 is LQKENI in the germline V gene. Trimming removed 3 bases at V and 0 bases at J, with 12 bases between. The CDR3 has 16 residues. The CDR3 bases are TGTGCCAGCTCACCGACACAGGGCAACTCTGGAAACACCATATATTTT. Amino acid sequence: CASSPTQGNSGNTIYF.

V gene TRBV5-1 combines with J gene TRBJ2-7, with unresolved D. This CDR3 has 13 amino acids. The germline V gene encodes CDR1 SGHRS and CDR2 YFSETQ. The V end was cut by 0 bases, the J end by 4 bases, with 8 bases between. For the CDR3, the DNA is TGCGCCAGCAGCTTGGGAGAGAGGTACGAGCAGTACTTC. As protein: CASSLGERYEQYF.